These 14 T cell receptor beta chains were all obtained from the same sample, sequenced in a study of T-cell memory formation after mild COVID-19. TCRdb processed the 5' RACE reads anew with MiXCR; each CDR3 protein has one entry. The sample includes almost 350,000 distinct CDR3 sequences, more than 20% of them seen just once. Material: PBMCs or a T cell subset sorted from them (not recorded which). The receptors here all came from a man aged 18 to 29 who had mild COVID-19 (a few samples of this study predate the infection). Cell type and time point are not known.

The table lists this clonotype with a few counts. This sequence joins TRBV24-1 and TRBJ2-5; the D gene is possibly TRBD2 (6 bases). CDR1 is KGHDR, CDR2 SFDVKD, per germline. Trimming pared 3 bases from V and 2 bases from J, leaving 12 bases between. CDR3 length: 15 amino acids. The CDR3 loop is CATSDPQGGQETQYF. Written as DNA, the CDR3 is TGTGCCACCAGTGATCCCCAGGGAGGACAAGAGACCCAGTACTTC.

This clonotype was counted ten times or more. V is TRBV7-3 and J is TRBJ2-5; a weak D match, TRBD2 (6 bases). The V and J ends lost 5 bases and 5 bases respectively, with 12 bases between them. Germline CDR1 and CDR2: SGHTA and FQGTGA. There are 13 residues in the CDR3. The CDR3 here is CASSPGLGETQYF. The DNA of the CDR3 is TGTGCCAGCAGCCCGGGACTTGGGGAGACCCAGTACTTC.

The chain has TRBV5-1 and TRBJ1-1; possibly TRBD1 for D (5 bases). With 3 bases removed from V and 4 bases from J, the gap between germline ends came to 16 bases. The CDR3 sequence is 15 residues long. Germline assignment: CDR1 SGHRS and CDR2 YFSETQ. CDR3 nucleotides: TGCGCCAGCAGCTGGGGTTTCTCAGGGCTCACTGAAGCTTTCTTT. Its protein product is CASSWGFSGLTEAFF. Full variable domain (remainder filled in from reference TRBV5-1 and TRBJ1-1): KAGVTQTPRYLIKTRGQQVTLSCSPISGHRSVSWYQQTPGQGLQFLFEYFSETQRNKGNFPGRFSGRQFSNSRSEMNVSTLELGDSALYLCASSWGFSGLTEAFFGQGTRLTVV.

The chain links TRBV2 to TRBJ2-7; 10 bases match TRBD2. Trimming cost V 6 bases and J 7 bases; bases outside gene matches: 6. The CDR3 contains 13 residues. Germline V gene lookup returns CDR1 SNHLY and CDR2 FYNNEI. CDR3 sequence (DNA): TGTGCCAGCAGCGCCTCACTAGCGGGGGAGCAGTACGTC. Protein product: CASSASLAGEQYV.

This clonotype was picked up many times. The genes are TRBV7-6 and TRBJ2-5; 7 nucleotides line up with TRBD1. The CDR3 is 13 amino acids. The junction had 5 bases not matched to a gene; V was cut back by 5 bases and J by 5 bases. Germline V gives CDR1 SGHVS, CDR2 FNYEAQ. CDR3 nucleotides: TGTGCCAGCAGCCTTGACAGGGTGGAGACCCAGTACTTC. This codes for CASSLDRVETQYF.

The DNA for the CDR3 is TGTGCCAGCAGTGAAAGCCCCGACAGGGGAAGGGTC. Protein: CASSESPDRGRV. The gene calls are TRBV2 and TRBJ2-7; 8 bases agree with TRBD1. Germline CDR1 SNHLY, CDR2 FYNNEI. This CDR3 spans 12 amino acids.

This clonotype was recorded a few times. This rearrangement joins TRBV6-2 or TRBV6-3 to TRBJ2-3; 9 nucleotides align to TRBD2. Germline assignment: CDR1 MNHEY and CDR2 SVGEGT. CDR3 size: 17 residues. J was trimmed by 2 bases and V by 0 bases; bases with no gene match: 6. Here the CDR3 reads CASSYSKTSGYTDTQYF. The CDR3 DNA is TGTGCCAGCAGTTACTCCAAGACTAGCGGATACACAGATACGCAGTATTTT.

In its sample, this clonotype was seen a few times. Here the CDR3 DNA reads TGTGCCAGCAGCTGGCGGTTAGCCGGGGAGCTGTTTTTT. This gives the protein CASSWRLAGELFF. This rearrangement joins TRBV7-8 to TRBJ2-2; D unclear. The ends were cut back, 4 bases at V and 6 bases at J, with 9 bases in the middle. The germline V gene has CDR1 SGHVS and CDR2 FQNEAQ. The CDR3 length is 13 residues. The full variable domain, rest sourced from reference TRBV7-8 and TRBJ2-2, is GAGVSQSPRYKVAKRGQDVALRCDPISGHVSLFWYQQALGQGPEFLTYFQNEAQLDKSGLPSDRFFAERPEGSVSTLKIQRTQQEDSAVYLCASSWRLAGELFFGEGSRLTVL.

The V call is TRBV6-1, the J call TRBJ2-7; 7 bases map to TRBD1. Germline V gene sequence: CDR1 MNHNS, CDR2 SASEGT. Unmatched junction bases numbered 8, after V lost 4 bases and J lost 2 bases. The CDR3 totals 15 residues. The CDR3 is CASSVQPGQPYEQYV. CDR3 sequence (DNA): TGTGCCAGCAGTGTACAACCGGGACAGCCCTACGAGCAGTACGTC.

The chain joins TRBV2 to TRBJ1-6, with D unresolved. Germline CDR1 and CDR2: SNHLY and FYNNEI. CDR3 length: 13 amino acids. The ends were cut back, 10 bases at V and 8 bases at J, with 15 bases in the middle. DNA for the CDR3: TGTGCCACTATCCCCAGTGGTGATTCACCCCTCCACTTT. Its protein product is CATIPSGDSPLHF.

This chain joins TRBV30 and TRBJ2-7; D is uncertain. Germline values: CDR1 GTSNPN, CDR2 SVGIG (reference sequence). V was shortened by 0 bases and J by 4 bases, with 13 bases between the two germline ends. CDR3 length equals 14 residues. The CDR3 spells CAWSVRGRRYEQYF. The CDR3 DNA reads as TGTGCCTGGAGTGTACGTGGCAGAAGATACGAGCAGTACTTC.

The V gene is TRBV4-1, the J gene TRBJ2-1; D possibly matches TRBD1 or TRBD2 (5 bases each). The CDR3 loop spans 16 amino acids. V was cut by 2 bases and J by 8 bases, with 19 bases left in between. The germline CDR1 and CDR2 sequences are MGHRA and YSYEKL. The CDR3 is CASSQSTFRRGDEQFF. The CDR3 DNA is TGCGCCAGCAGCCAATCGACTTTCCGTCGGGGCGATGAGCAGTTCTTC.

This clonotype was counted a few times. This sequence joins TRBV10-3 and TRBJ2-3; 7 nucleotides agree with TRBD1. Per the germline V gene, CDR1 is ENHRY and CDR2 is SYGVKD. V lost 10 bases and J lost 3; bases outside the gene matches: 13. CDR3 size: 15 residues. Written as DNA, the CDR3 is TGTGCCACGGCCCCGGGGACCAGGGGGACAGATACGCAGTATTTT. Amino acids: CATAPGTRGTDTQYF.

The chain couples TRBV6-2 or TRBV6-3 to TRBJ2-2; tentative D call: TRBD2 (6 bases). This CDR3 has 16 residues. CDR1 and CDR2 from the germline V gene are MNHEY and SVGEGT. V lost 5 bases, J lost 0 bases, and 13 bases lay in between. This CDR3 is CASSRVPGANTGELFF. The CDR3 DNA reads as TGTGCCAGCAGTCGGGTCCCGGGGGCGAACACCGGGGAGCTGTTTTTT.